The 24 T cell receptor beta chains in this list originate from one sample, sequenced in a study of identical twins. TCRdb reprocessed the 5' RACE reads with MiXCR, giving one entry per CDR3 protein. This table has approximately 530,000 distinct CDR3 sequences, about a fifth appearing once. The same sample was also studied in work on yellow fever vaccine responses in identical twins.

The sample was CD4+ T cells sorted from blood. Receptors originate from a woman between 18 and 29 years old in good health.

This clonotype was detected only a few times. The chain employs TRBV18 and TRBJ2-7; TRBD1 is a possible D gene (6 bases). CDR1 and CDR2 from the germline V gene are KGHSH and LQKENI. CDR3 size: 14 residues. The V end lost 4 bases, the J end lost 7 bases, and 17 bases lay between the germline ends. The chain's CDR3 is CASSLLEQGGEQYV. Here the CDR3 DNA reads TGTGCCAGCTCACTACTCGAACAGGGTGGTGAGCAGTACGTC.

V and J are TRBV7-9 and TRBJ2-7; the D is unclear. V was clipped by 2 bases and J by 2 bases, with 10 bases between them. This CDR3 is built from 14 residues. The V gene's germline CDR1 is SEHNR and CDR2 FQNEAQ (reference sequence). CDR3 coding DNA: TGTGCCAGCAGCTTACAAGGCTTTCCCTACGAGCAGTACTTC. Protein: CASSLQGFPYEQYF.

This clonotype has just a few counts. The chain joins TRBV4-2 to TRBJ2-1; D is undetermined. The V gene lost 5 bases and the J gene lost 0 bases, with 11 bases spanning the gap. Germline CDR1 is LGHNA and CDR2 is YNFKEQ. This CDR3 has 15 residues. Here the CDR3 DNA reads TGTGCCAGCAGCGATTTTCGGGCCTCCTACAATGAGCAGTTCTTC. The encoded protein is CASSDFRASYNEQFF.

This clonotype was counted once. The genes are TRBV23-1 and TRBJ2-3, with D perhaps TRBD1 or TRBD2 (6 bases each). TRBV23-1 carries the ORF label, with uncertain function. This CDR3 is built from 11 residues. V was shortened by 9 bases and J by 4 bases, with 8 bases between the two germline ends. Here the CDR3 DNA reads TGCGCCAGAGGGGGGCCAGATACGCAGTATTTT. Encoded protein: CARGGPDTQYF.

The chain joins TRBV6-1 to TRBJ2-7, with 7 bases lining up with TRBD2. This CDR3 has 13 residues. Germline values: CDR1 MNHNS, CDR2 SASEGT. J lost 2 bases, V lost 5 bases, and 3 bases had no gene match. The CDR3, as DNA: TGTGCCAGCAGTAAGGGACTAACCTACGAGCAGTACGTC. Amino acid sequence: CASSKGLTYEQYV.

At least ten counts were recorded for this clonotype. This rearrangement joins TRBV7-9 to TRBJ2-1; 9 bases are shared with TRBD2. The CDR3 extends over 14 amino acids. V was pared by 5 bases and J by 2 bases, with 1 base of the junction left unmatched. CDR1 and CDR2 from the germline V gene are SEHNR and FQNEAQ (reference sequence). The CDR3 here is CASSPSGTYNEQFF. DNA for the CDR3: TGTGCCAGCAGCCCTAGCGGGACCTACAATGAGCAGTTCTTC.

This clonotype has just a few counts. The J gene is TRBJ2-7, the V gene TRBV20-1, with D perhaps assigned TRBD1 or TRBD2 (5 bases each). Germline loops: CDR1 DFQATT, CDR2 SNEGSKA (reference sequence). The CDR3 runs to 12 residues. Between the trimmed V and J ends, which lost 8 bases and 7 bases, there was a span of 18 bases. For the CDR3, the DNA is TGCAGTCCTTCCCGGGACCCCGAGGAGCAGTACTTC. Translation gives CSPSRDPEEQYF.

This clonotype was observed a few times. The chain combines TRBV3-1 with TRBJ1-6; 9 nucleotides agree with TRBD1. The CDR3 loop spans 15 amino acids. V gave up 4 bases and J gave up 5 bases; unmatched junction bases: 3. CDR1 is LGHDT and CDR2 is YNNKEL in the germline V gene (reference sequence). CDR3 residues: CASSPRQGDNSPLHF. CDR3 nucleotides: TGTGCCAGCAGCCCACGACAGGGGGATAATTCACCCCTCCACTTT.

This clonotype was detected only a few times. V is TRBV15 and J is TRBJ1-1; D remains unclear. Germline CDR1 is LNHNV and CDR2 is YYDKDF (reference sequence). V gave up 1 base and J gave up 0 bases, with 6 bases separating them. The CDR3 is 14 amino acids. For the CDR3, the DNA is TGTGCCACCAGCAGAGTATTTATGAACACTGAAGCTTTCTTT. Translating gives CATSRVFMNTEAFF.

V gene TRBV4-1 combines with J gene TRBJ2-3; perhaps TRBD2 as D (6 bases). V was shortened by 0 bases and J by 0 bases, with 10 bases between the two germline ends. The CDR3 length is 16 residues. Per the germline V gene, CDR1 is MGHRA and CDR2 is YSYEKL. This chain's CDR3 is CASSQDSGLSTDTQYF. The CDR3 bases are TGCGCCAGCAGCCAAGATTCCGGACTAAGCACAGATACGCAGTATTTT.

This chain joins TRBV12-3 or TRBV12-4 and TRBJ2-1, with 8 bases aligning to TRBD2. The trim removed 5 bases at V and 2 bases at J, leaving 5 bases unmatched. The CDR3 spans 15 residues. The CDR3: CASSPQRETYNEQFF. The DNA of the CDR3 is TGTGCCAGCAGTCCTCAGCGGGAGACCTACAATGAGCAGTTCTTC.

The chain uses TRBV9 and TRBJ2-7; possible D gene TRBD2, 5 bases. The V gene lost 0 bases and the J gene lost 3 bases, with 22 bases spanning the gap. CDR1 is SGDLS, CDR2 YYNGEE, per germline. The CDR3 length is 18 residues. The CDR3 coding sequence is TGTGCCAGCAGCGTAGGACCGGGGATGGGGAACTACTTCTACGAGCAGTACTTC. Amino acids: CASSVGPGMGNYFYEQYF. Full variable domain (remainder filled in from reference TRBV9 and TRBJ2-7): DSGVTQTPKHLITATGQRVTLRCSPRSGDLSVYWYQQSLDQGLQFLIQYYNGEERAKGNILERFSAQQFPDLHSELNLSSLELGDSALYFCASSVGPGMGNYFYEQYFGPGTRLTVT.

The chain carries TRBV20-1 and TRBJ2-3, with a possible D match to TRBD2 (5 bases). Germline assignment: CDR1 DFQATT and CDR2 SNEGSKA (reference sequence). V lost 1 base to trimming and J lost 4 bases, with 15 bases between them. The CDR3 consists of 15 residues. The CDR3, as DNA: TGCAGTGCTAGAGTCCGGCGTGGAGGTCCAGATACGCAGTATTTT. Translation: CSARVRRGGPDTQYF.

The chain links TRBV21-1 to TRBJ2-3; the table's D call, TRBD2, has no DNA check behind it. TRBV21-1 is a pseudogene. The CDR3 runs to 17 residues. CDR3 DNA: TGTGGCAGCCCCCATCTGCTGGGGACTAGGCGCACAGATACGCAGTATTTT. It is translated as CGSPHLLGTRRTDTQYF.

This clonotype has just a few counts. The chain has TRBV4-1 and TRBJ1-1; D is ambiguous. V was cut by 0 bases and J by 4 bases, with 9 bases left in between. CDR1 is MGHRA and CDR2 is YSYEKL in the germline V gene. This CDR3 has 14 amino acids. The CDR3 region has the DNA TGCGCCAGCAGCCAAGACGGAGTTTCCACTGAAGCTTTCTTT. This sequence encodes CASSQDGVSTEAFF.

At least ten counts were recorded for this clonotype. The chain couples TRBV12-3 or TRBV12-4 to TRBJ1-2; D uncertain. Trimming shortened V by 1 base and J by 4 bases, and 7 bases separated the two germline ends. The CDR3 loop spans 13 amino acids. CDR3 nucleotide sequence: TGTGCCAGCAGTTTAGAGGGCGGCTATGGCTACACCTTC. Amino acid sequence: CASSLEGGYGYTF.

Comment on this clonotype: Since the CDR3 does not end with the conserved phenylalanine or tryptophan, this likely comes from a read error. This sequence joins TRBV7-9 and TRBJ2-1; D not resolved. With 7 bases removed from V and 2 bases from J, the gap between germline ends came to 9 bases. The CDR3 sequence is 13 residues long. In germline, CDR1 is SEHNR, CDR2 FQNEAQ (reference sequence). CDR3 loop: CASNSAAYNEQFL. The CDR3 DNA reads TGTGCCAGCAACTCCGCCGCCTACAATGAGCAGTTCCTC.

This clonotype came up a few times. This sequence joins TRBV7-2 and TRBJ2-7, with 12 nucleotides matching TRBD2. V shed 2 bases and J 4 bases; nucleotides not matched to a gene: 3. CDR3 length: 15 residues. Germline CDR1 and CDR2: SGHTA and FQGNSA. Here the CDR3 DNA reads TGTGCCAGCAGCTTAAATCTAGCGGGGGGGTACGAGCAGTACGTC. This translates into CASSLNLAGGYEQYV.

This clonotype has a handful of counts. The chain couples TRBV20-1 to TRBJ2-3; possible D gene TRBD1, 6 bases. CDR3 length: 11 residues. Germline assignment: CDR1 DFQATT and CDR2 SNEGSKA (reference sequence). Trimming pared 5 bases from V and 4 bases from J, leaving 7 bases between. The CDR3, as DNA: TGCAGTGCTCAGGGGTCAGATACGCAGTATTTT. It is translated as CSAQGSDTQYF.

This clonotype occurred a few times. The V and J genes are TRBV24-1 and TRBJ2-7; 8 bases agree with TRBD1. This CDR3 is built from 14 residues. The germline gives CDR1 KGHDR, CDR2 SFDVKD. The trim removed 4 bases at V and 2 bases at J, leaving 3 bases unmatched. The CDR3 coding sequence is TGTGCCACCAGTGACCCGGACAGGGCCTACGAGCAGTACTTC. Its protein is CATSDPDRAYEQYF.

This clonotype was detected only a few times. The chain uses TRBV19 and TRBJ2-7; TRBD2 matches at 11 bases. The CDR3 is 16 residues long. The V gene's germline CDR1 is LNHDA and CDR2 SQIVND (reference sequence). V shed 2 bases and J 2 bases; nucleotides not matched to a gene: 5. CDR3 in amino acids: CASSIQLGLAAYEQYF. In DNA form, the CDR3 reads TGTGCCAGTAGTATACAACTGGGACTAGCGGCCTACGAGCAGTACTTC.

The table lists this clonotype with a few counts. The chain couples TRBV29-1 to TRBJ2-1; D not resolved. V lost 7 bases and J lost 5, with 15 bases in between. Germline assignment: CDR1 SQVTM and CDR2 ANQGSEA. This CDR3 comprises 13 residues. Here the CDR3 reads CSDAPRLDNEQFF. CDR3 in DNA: TGCAGCGATGCGCCCAGGCTCGACAATGAGCAGTTCTTC.

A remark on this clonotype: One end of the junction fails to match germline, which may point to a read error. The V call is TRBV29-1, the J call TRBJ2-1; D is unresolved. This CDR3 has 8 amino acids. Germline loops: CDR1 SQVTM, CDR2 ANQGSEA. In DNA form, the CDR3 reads TGCAGCGTTGATGGCTATGCCTTC. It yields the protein CSVDGYAF.

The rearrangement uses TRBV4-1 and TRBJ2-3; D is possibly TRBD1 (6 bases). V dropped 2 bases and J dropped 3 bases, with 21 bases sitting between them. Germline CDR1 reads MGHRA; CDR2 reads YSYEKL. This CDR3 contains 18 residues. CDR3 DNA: TGCGCCAGCAGCCAATCCCTCTTACAGGGTTATCGGACAGATACGCAGTATTTT. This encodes CASSQSLLQGYRTDTQYF.